Listed below are T cell receptor beta chains from one sample, sequenced in a study of cytomegalovirus exposure and HLA in healthy donors. Using immunoSEQ multiplex PCR, the repertoire was profiled, and TCRdb retains in-frame clones only, with some absent. The sample includes about 75,000 clones, 85% of them seen just once. Sequencing used PBMCs. Source of these receptors: a man aged 30-40 years in good health and CMV-seronegative. The CDR3 runs from the conserved cysteine through the conserved F or W. The order of the fields is V gene, J gene, D gene, clone size, CDR3 DNA, CDR3 protein. D genes are given only for firm matches. Clone size, where shown, is once, few, many, or a class for clones that have expanded.

>TRBV7-3|TRBJ2-1|TRBD2|-
TGTGCCAGCAGCTTTGCGGCGGGAGGTGAGCAGCTCTTC
CASSFAAGGEQLF
>TRBV6-1|TRBJ1-5|-|once
TGTGCCAGCTGCGGGGAGGGTTCAGACCAGCCCCAGCATTTT
CASCGEGSDQPQHF
>TRBV15|TRBJ2-6|TRBD2|-
TGTGCCACCAGCAGAGATAGGGAGGGCAACGTCCTGACTTTC
CATSRDREGNVLTF
>TRBV27|TRBJ1-5|TRBD1|-
TGTGCCAGCAGGGCCGGACAGGCGAGCAATCAGCCCCAGCATTTT
CASRAGQASNQPQHF
>TRBV30|TRBJ2-3|TRBD1|-
TGTGCCTGGGCCCCACAACAGGGGGCGTCCTCTTTT
CAWAPQQGASSF
>TRBV28|TRBJ1-2|-|-
TGTGCCAGCAGTTTAACAGAAGTCTACTATGGCTACACCTTC
CASSLTEVYYGYTF
>TRBV18|TRBJ1-1|-|many
TGTGCCAGCTCATCATCCCAGGACACTGAAGCTTTCTTT
CASSSSQDTEAFF
>TRBV2|TRBJ2-2|-|once
TGTGCCAGCAGTGAAGGCAGACTATCCACCGGGGAGCTGTTTTTT
CASSEGRLSTGELFF
>TRBV6-1|TRBJ1-1|-|-
TGTGCCAGCAGTGAAATTTGGAGGGTTCTGAACACTGAAGCTTTCTTT
CASSEIWRVLNTEAFF
>TRBV19|TRBJ2-3|TRBD2|-
TGTGCCAGTATGATGGGGGGGGTTTATCATACAGATACGCAGTATTTT
CASMMGGVYHTDTQYF
>TRBV4-3|TRBJ1-1|-|-
TGCGCCAGCAGCCAAGCGGCAGGGAGGTTGAACACTGAAGCTTTCTTT
CASSQAAGRLNTEAFF
>TRBV9|TRBJ1-3|-|-
TGTGCCAGCAGCGTAGGAGGTGTCGGAAACACCATATATTTT
CASSVGGVGNTIYF
>TRBV2|TRBJ2-7|TRBD2|-
TGTGCCAGCAGTTACCCTCTAGCGGAAATACCCTACGAGCAGTACTTC
CASSYPLAEIPYEQYF
>TRBV30|TRBJ1-3|-|once
TGTGCCTGGACCGACAGGAGATGGGGCACCATATATTTT
CAWTDRRWGTIYF
>TRBV5-1|TRBJ1-3|-|-
TGCGCCAGCAGCTCGGACGGGAGTGGAAACACCATATATTTT
CASSSDGSGNTIYF
>TRBV19|TRBJ2-3|-|few
TGTGCCAGTAACAATGGGTACAGGGAAGATACGCAGTATTTT
CASNNGYREDTQYF
>TRBV9|TRBJ2-7|-|-
TGTGCCAGCAGCGCTGGGAGCTTCTCCTCCTACGAGCAGTACTTC
CASSAGSFSSYEQYF
>TRBV7-2|TRBJ2-5|TRBD1|-
TGTGCCAGCGGACAGGGGGGACAAGAGACCCAGTACTTC
CASGQGGQETQYF
>TRBV5-1|TRBJ2-5|TRBD1|-
TGCGCCAGCAGCTTTTTGACAGGGGGACCGGAGACCCAGTACTTC
CASSFLTGGPETQYF
>TRBV25-1|TRBJ1-1|-|-
TGTGCCAGCAGTGACTTTCCATTTTCAGGGGCGCGGACTGAAGCTTTCTTT
CASSDFPFSGARTEAFF
>TRBV2|TRBJ1-1|-|-
TGTGCCAGCAGTCATGGGGGCAGATCCGCTGAAGCTTTCTTT
CASSHGGRSAEAFF
>TRBV5-1|TRBJ2-1|-|-
TGCGCCAGCAGCTGGGTTTTTACGCGGGGCGAGCAGTTCTTC
CASSWVFTRGEQFF
>TRBV18|TRBJ2-3|-|-
TGTGCCAGCTCACCACGACAGACTCCAAGCACAGATACGCAGTATTTT
CASSPRQTPSTDTQYF
>TRBV14|TRBJ2-1|TRBD1|-
TGTGCCAGTGGACTACAGGGGGCTGAGTTCTTC
CASGLQGAEFF
>TRBV5-4|TRBJ2-6|-|once
TGTGCCAGCAGCCCACCAGGGACTGGGGCCAACGTCCTGACTTTC
CASSPPGTGANVLTF
>TRBV2|TRBJ2-3|-|once
TGTGCCAGACAAAGGCCGATGGGCCGATCCCCGGATACGCAGTATTTT
CARQRPMGRSPDTQYF
>TRBV2|TRBJ1-5|-|-
TGTGCCAGCCAGGGGCGAGGGGATCAGCCCCAGCATTTT
CASQGRGDQPQHF
>TRBV6-5|TRBJ2-5|TRBD1|-
TGTGCCAGCGGACAGGGCCAAGAGACCCAGTACTTC
CASGQGQETQYF
>TRBV4-1|TRBJ1-6|-|-
TGCGCCAGCAGCCAAGAACCCGGGATGGTGAATTCACCCCTCCACTTT
CASSQEPGMVNSPLHF
>TRBV4-2|TRBJ1-4|-|-
TGTGCCAGCAGCCGGGATGGGGCCCTGATCGTTGAAAAACTGTTTTTT
CASSRDGALIVEKLFF
>TRBV15|TRBJ1-2|-|few
TGTGCCACCAGCAGGTCGCTCGGTAATGGCTACACCTTC
CATSRSLGNGYTF
>TRBV12-5|TRBJ1-5|-|-
TGTGCTAGTGGTTCTACGCCCGAGCAGGCCCAGCATTTT
CASGSTPEQAQHF
>TRBV4-2|TRBJ2-3|-|-
TGTGCCACCCCTGCGGCTAGCACAGATACGCAGTATTTT
CATPAASTDTQYF
>TRBV6-1|TRBJ1-3|TRBD1|-
TGTGCCAGCAGTGACGGGGACAGCTCTGGAAACACCATATATTTT
CASSDGDSSGNTIYF
>TRBV5-1|TRBJ2-4|TRBD2|-
TGCGCCAGCAGCCTGGGGGAGGGTCGGTACATTCAGTACTTC
CASSLGEGRYIQYF
>TRBV18|TRBJ1-2|-|-
TGTGCCAGCTCCGGCCGTCCCAGGGATGGCTACACCTTC
CASSGRPRDGYTF
>TRBV5-8|TRBJ2-5|-|-
TGTGCCAGCAGCACTGGATTAGACAGCCAAGAGACCCAGTACTTC
CASSTGLDSQETQYF
>TRBV5-4|TRBJ1-1|-|-
TGTGCCAGCAGCTTGGGAGGTGGGGGAGGGACTGAAGCTTTCTTT
CASSLGGGGGTEAFF
>TRBV4-1|TRBJ1-2|-|-
TGCGCCAGCAGCCAAGATAGCGGAGTACTAATCTATGGCTACACCTTC
CASSQDSGVLIYGYTF
>TRBV25-1|TRBJ2-5|-|-
TGTGCCAGCAGTAAAGAACAGGGCCCGGGTCAAGAGACCCAGTACTTC
CASSKEQGPGQETQYF
>TRBV7-6|TRBJ2-3|TRBD1|-
TGTGCCAGCAGCTCCCGGGACAGGGAAGATACGCAGTATTTT
CASSSRDREDTQYF
>TRBV9|TRBJ2-3|TRBD2|-
TGTGCCAGCAGCGTAGAATTCGAGCGGGAACTTCCAGATACGCAGTATTTT
CASSVEFERELPDTQYF
>TRBV5-1|TRBJ2-5|-|-
TGCGCCAGCAGCTTACAGGGCCGATTGCAAGAGACCCAGTACTTC
CASSLQGRLQETQYF
>TRBV7-2|TRBJ2-3|-|-
TGTGCCAGCAGCCCACAGGCAGGTGGGGCAGATACGCAGTATTTT
CASSPQAGGADTQYF
>TRBV7-9|TRBJ2-2|TRBD1|-
TGTGCCAGCAGCTCACGGACAGGGGATATCGGGGAGCTGTTTTTT
CASSSRTGDIGELFF
>TRBV2|TRBJ1-5|TRBD1|-
TGTGCCAGCACCCAAGACAGGGGGGGAGGTCAGCCCCAGCATTTT
CASTQDRGGGQPQHF
>TRBV29-1|TRBJ1-2|-|once
TGCAGCGTCGATACAGGGACTAACTATGGCTACACCTTC
CSVDTGTNYGYTF
>TRBV9|TRBJ1-3|TRBD1|-
TGTGCCAGCAGCGGTGGGGGTCCAGGGGGTAACACCATATATTTT
CASSGGGPGGNTIYF
>TRBV28|TRBJ2-2|TRBD2|few
TGTGCCAGCAGTTTATGGGAACTAGCGGGGGGACCCGGGGAGCTGTTTTTT
CASSLWELAGGPGELFF
>TRBV19|TRBJ2-3|TRBD1|-
TGTGCCAGTAGTATACGGACAGGGGGCACAGATACGCAGTATTTT
CASSIRTGGTDTQYF
>TRBV4-3|TRBJ2-2|-|-
TGCGCCAGCAGCCACCCAATAGGGGGTTTTAACACCGGGGAGCTGTTTTTT
CASSHPIGGFNTGELFF
>TRBV7-2|TRBJ2-5|TRBD2|-
TGTGCCAGCAGCTTTTTATGGGAGGGCCAAGAGACCCAGTACTTC
CASSFLWEGQETQYF
>TRBV20-1|TRBJ2-7|-|-
TGCAGTGCTCCTGTTTTCTACGAGCAGTACTTC
CSAPVFYEQYF
>TRBV5-1|TRBJ2-7|TRBD1|-
TGCGCCAGCAGCCGACAGGGGTTCGAGGTCTACGAGCAGTACTTC
CASSRQGFEVYEQYF
>TRBV7-2|TRBJ1-1|-|-
TGTGCCAGCAGCTTAGCGTTAGCCCGCCGTGAAGCTTTCTTT
CASSLALARREAFF
>TRBV6-1|TRBJ2-4|TRBD2|-
TGTGCCGGCAGTGAAAGCGGGGTAGCCAAAAACATTCAGTACTTC
CAGSESGVAKNIQYF
>TRBV27|TRBJ1-5|-|-
TGTGCCAGCAGTTTATCACCAGGGAGCAATCAGCCCCAGCATTTT
CASSLSPGSNQPQHF
>TRBV6-1|TRBJ1-2|-|-
TGTGCCACCTTCGACAGAGCTAACTATGGCTACACCTTC
CATFDRANYGYTF
>TRBV27|TRBJ1-2|TRBD1|-
TGTGCCAGCAGTTTATCGAAGGGACAGGATACGTATGGCTACACCTTC
CASSLSKGQDTYGYTF